This T cell receptor beta chain was sequenced for a study of control samples from healthy donors and cancer patients. Method: immunoSEQ multiplex PCR; TCRdb's copy keeps in-frame clones and lacks some. The profile shows about 130,000 clones, around nine tenths of them singletons. Trimming removed 4 bases from V and 2 bases from J; junction bases left unmatched: 6. CDR3 length: 16 amino acids. Germline V gene sequence: CDR1 MNHEY, CDR2 SMNVEV (reference sequence). The clonotype was recovered from a man between 18 and 29 years old in good health. Sequenced: blood. The chain recombines TRBV27 with TRBJ1-5; 9 positions match TRBD1. CDR3 in amino acids: CASSSPTGGGNQPQHF. The DNA of the CDR3 is TGTGCCAGCAGTTCACCTACAGGGGGCGGCAATCAGCCCCAGCATTTT.